This TCR beta chain derives from a study of T cell responses to AZD1222 COVID-19 vaccine. Germline V gene lookup returns CDR1 SGHTA and CDR2 FQGNSA. Trimming cost V 4 bases and J 7 bases, with 13 bases left between them. There are 13 residues in the CDR3. Sequenced by immunoSEQ multiplex PCR; TCRdb stores in-frame clones only, minus some. The sample lists some 80,000 clones; roughly 80% were seen once. This TCR derives from an adult who received the MenACWY meningococcal vaccine as a control. This chain connects TRBV7-2 to TRBJ1-1, with unresolved D. Sequenced material: peripheral blood, taken 28 days after the second dose of the MenACWY control vaccine. The CDR3 region has the DNA TGTGCCAGCAGCTCTTTCTCAGGAATTGAAGCTTTCTTT. Its translation is CASSSFSGIEAFF.